This TCR beta chain was identified in a study of T cell repertoires in ileal Crohn's disease. Study at large: Median disease duration was about 7.9 years; around 35% smoked at surgery. Surgery for a complication: stricturing in 61%, penetrating in 39%. The M6 sample came from neoterminal ileum during colonoscopy after surgery.

CDR3 length: 8 residues. Germline CDR1 reads DFQATT; CDR2 reads SNEGSKA (reference sequence). In regard to this clone: Its specificity is unknown. The junction departs from the called germline gene at one end, perhaps through a read error.

Time point noted: neoterminal ileum biopsy at postoperative endoscopy, about 6 months after surgery. Study results and limitations: Postoperative endoscopy occurred within one year, median about 6.9 months.

Measured with immunoSEQ multiplex PCR; TCRdb has only the in-frame clones, and not every one. This table holds about 7,200 clones, more than 65% found once. The chain has TRBV20-1 and TRBJ1-2, with a tentative D call TRBD1 (5 bases). The sample comprised ileal tissue. This TCR derives from an adult with Crohn's disease. This CDR3 reads CSATQVLF. The CDR3, as DNA: TGCAGTGCTACACAGGTGCTCTTC.